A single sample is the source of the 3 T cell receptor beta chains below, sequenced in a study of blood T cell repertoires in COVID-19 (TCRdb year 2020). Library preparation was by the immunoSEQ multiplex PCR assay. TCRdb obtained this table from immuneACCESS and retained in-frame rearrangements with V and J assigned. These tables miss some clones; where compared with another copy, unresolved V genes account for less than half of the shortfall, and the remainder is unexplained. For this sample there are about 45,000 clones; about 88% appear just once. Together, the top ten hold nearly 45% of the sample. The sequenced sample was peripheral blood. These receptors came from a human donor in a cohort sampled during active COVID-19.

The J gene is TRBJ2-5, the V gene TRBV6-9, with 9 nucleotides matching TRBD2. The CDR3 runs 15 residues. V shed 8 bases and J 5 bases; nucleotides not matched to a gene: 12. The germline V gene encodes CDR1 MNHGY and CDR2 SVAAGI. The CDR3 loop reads CASPRAGGAWETQYF. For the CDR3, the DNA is TGTGCCAGCCCTAGGGCGGGGGGGGCCTGGGAGACCCAGTACTTC.

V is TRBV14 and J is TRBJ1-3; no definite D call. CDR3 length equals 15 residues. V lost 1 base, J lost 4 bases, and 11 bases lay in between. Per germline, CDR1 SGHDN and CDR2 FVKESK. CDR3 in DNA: TGTGCCAGCAGCCAAGGATCCTATCCAGGAAACACCATATATTTT. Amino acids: CASSQGSYPGNTIYF.

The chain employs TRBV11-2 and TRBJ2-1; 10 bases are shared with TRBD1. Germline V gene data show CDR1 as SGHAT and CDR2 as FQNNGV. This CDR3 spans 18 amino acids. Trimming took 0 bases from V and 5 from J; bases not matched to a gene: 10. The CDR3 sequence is CASSLDPHRTGGDNEQFF. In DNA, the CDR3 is TGTGCCAGCAGCTTAGACCCCCATCGGACAGGGGGGGACAATGAGCAGTTCTTC.